These 15 T cell receptor beta chains were sequenced from one sample in a study of CD8 T cells in ankylosing spondylitis. MiXCR, run by TCRdb on the 5' RACE reads, gives a single entry per CDR3 protein. The table has more than 100,000 distinct CDR3 sequences, about 10% seen once. The specimen was blood, either unsorted or a sorted T cell fraction (not recorded which). These receptors came from a female donor with ankylosing spondylitis or in good health (not recorded which).

This clonotype was detected many times. The rearrangement joins TRBV12-3 or TRBV12-4 to TRBJ2-5; no clear D gene. The CDR3 has 14 residues. V was cut by 1 base and J by 1 base, with 7 bases left in between. CDR3 sequence (DNA): TGTGCCAGCAGTTTAGGGCGCTCCCAAGAGACCCAGTACTTC. Protein sequence: CASSLGRSQETQYF.

This clonotype has ten or more counts. The rearrangement uses TRBV12-3 or TRBV12-4 and TRBJ1-2; D unresolved. V was clipped by 2 bases and J by 3 bases, with 7 bases between them. The CDR3 totals 13 residues. CDR3 in DNA: TGTGCCAGCAGTTTAAATGGGCACTATGGCTACACCTTC. Protein sequence: CASSLNGHYGYTF.

This clonotype showed up many times. V is TRBV7-8 and J is TRBJ2-3; D is unclear. This CDR3 region has 12 residues. Germline CDR1 SGHVS, CDR2 FQNEAQ. Trimming took off 2 bases at V and 5 bases at J, with 5 bases between the two ends. The CDR3, as DNA: TGTGCCAGCAGCTTAAGTCTAGATACGCAGTATTTT. Protein sequence: CASSLSLDTQYF.

The chain recombines TRBV7-2 with TRBJ1-1; D unresolved. CDR1 SGHTA and CDR2 FQGNSA come from the germline V gene. The length of the CDR3 is 14 residues. Trimming cost V 8 bases and J 2 bases, with 15 bases left between them. The CDR3 DNA is TGTGCCAGCCTTCCACCTAGGGTAAACACTGAAGCTTTCTTT. Translation gives CASLPPRVNTEAFF.

Many counts were recorded for this clonotype. The V call is TRBV5-1, the J call TRBJ2-1; TRBD2 is a possible D gene (6 bases). The germline V gene encodes CDR1 SGHRS and CDR2 YFSETQ. Trimming stripped 4 bases from V and 4 bases from J, with 15 bases between. The CDR3 is made up of 15 amino acids. This CDR3 reads CASSVLAENYNEQFF. The CDR3 bases are TGCGCCAGCAGCGTCTTAGCGGAGAATTACAATGAGCAGTTCTTC.

In this sample, this clonotype turned up many times. This chain uses TRBV29-1 with TRBJ1-1; 8 nucleotides match TRBD1. The V and J ends lost 7 bases and 6 bases, in that order; junction bases with no gene match: 16. This CDR3 region has 15 residues. Germline CDR1 and CDR2: SQVTM and ANQGSEA. In DNA, the CDR3 is TGCAGCGCAGCCATACAGGGGGGCGCGTCCCCTGAAGCTTTCTTT. Translation: CSAAIQGGASPEAFF.

This clonotype was observed many times. The chain has TRBV9 and TRBJ2-5, with 7 bases aligning to TRBD2. From germline, CDR1 is SGDLS and CDR2 YYNGEE. V shed 3 bases and J 4 bases; nucleotides not matched to a gene: 9. This CDR3 is built from 15 residues. The CDR3 nucleotides read TGTGCCAGCAGCGCGGACGGACTAGTGACAGAGACCCAGTACTTC. Protein sequence: CASSADGLVTETQYF.

This clonotype was seen ten or more times. This rearrangement joins TRBV7-2 to TRBJ2-1; D might be TRBD1 or TRBD2, each matching 6 bases. V lost 6 bases and J lost 4, with 13 bases in between. Germline loops: CDR1 SGHTA, CDR2 FQGNSA. CDR3 length: 14 residues. The CDR3 spells CASRGGRSYNEQFF. The DNA of the CDR3 is TGTGCCAGCAGGGGGGGCCGATCTTACAATGAGCAGTTCTTC.

This clonotype occurred many times. J is TRBJ2-4 and V is TRBV7-8; D is ambiguous. This CDR3 has 12 residues. Germline CDR1 reads SGHVS; CDR2 reads FQNEAQ. V was trimmed by 1 base and J by 11 bases, leaving 9 bases between them. The CDR3 DNA reads TGTGCCAGCAGCTTAGGTGATGGAGTTCAGTACTTC. Amino acid sequence: CASSLGDGVQYF.

This clonotype has ten or more counts. The gene calls are TRBV29-1 and TRBJ2-1, with 7 nucleotides matching TRBD2. This CDR3 has 12 amino acids. V dropped 8 bases and J dropped 3; count of bases not matched to a gene: 4. Germline loops: CDR1 SQVTM, CDR2 ANQGSEA. The CDR3: CSTWTSYNEQFF. CDR3 in DNA: TGCAGCACCTGGACTAGCTACAATGAGCAGTTCTTC.

There are many counts of this clonotype. The chain combines TRBV6-1 with TRBJ2-3, with D perhaps TRBD1 (5 bases). The CDR3 sequence is 13 residues long. CDR1 and CDR2 from the germline V gene are MNHNS and SASEGT. Trimming cost V 4 bases and J 2 bases, with 7 bases left between them. CDR3 sequence: CASSGGLTDTQYF. CDR3 nucleotides: TGTGCCAGCAGTGGGGGCCTCACAGATACGCAGTATTTT.

The rearrangement joins TRBV7-9 to TRBJ1-3; 9 bases align to TRBD1. Germline V lookup: CDR1 SEHNR, CDR2 FQNEAQ (reference sequence). The junction had 4 bases not matched to a gene; V was cut back by 5 bases and J by 2 bases. The CDR3 spans 15 residues. Here the CDR3 DNA reads TGTGCCAGCAGCCGACAGGGGGTGCCTGGAAACACCATATATTTT. Translating it yields CASSRQGVPGNTIYF.

This clonotype was seen repeatedly, ten times or more. The gene calls are TRBV5-1 and TRBJ2-2, with D maybe TRBD2 (5 bases). Germline V gives CDR1 SGHRS, CDR2 YFSETQ. This CDR3 has 14 residues. Trimming removed 3 bases at V and 1 base at J, with 7 bases between. DNA for the CDR3: TGCGCCAGCAGCTGGGCGGGGAACACCGGGGAGCTGTTTTTT. This codes for CASSWAGNTGELFF.

Worth noting for this clonotype: Possible read error: a much larger clone is one base away. The gene calls are TRBV14 and TRBJ2-5, with D perhaps TRBD1 (5 bases). In germline, CDR1 is SGHDN, CDR2 FVKESK. This CDR3 has 13 amino acids. DNA of the CDR3: TGTGTCAGCAGCCCCAGGGTGCAAGAGACCCAGTACTTC. Translating gives CVSSPRVQETQYF.

In this sample, this clonotype turned up many times. The rearrangement uses TRBV20-1 and TRBJ1-6; D remains unclear. This CDR3 has 14 residues. CDR1 is DFQATT, CDR2 SNEGSKA, per germline (reference sequence). V lost 6 bases and J 4 bases, leaving 13 bases between the germline ends. The CDR3 DNA reads TGCAGTGCCGCCGGGAAGACTTATAATTCACCCCTCCACTTT. Translating it yields CSAAGKTYNSPLHF.